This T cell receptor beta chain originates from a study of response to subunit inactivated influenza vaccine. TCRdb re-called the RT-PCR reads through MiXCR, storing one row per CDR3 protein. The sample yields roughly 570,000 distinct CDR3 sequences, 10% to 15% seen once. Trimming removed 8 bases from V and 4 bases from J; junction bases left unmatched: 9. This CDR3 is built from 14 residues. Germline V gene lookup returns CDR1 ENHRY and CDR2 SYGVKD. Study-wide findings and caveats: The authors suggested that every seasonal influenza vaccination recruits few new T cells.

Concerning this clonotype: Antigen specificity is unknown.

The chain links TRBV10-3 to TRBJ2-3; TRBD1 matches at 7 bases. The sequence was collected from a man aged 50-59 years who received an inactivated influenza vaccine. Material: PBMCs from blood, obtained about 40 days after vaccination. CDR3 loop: CAIGDSGGADTQYF. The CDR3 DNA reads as TGTGCCATCGGGGACAGTGGAGGCGCAGATACGCAGTATTTT.